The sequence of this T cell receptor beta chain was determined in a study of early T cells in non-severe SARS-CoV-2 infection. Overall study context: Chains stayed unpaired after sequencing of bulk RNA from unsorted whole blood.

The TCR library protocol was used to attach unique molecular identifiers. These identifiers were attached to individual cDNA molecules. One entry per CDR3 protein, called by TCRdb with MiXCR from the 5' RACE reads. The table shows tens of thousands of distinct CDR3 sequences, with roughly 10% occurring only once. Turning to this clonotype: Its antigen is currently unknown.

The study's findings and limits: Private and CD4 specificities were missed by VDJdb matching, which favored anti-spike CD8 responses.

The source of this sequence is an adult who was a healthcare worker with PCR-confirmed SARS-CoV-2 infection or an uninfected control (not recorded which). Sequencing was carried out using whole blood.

The CDR3 sequence is CSASPGGGTRGYTF. The CDR3 coding sequence is TGCAGTGCCTCCCCTGGCGGGGGAACGAGAGGCTACACCTTC. The chain employs TRBV20-1 and TRBJ1-2; possible D gene TRBD1, 5 bases. The CDR3 extends over 14 amino acids. V lost 6 bases to trimming and J lost 8 bases, with 22 bases between them. Germline V CDR1 and CDR2: DFQATT, SNEGSKA (reference sequence).